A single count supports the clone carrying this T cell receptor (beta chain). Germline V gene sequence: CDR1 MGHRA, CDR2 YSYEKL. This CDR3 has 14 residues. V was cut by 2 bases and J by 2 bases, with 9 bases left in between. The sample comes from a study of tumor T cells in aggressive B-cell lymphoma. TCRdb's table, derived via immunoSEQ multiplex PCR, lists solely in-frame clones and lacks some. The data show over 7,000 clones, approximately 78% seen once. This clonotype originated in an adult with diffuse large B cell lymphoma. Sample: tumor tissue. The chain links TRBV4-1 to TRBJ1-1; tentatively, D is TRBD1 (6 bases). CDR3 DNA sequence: TGCGCCAGCAGCCAAAGGACAGTTAACACTGAAGCTTTCTTT. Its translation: CASSQRTVNTEAFF.